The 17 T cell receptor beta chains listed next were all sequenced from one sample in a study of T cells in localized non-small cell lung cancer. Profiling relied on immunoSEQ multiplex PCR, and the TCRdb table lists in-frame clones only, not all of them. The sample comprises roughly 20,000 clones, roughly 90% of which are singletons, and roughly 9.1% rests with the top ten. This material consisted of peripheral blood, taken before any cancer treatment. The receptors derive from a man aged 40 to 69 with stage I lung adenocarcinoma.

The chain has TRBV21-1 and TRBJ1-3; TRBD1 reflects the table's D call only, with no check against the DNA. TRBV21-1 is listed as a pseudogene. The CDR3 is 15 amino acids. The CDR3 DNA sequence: TGTGCCAGCAGATCGGGACAATTCTCTGGAAACACCATATATTTT. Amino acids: CASRSGQFSGNTIYF.

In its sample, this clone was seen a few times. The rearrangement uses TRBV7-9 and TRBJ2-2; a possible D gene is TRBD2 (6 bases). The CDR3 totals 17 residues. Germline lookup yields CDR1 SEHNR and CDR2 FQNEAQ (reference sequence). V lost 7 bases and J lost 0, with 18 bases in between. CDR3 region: CASKASGGRTNTGELFF. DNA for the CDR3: TGTGCCAGCAAAGCCTCTGGAGGGAGGACGAACACCGGGGAGCTGTTTTTT.

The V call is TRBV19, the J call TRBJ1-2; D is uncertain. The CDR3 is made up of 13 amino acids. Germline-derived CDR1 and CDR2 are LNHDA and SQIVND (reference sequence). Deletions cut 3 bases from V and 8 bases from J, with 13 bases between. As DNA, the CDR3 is TGTGCCAGTAGTATTGTAGCGGGCGGAGGCTACACCTTC. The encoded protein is CASSIVAGGGYTF. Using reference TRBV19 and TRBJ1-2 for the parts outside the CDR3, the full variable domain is DGGITQSPKYLFRKEGQNVTLSCEQNLNHDAMYWYRQDPGQGLRLIYYSQIVNDFQKGDIAEGYSVSREKKESFPLTVTSAQKNPTAFYLCASSIVAGGGYTFGSGTRLTVV.

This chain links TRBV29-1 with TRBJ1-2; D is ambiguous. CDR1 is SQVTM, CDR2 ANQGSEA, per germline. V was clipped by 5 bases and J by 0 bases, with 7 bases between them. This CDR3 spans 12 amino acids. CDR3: CSVWSSNYGYTF. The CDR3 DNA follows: TGCAGCGTTTGGTCCTCTAACTATGGCTACACCTTC.

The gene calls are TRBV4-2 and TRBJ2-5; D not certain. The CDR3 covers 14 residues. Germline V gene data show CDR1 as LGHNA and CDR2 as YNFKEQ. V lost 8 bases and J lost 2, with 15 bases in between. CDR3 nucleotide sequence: TGTGCCAGCTCAATTTCTGGACCGCAAGAGACCCAGTACTTC. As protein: CASSISGPQETQYF.

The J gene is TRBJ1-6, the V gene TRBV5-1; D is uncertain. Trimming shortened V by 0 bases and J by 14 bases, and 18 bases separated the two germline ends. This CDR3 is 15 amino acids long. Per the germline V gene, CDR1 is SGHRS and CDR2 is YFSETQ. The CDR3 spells CASSLVAGSSGALHF. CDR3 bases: TGCGCCAGCAGCTTGGTGGCAGGTTCGAGTGGGGCCCTCCACTTT.

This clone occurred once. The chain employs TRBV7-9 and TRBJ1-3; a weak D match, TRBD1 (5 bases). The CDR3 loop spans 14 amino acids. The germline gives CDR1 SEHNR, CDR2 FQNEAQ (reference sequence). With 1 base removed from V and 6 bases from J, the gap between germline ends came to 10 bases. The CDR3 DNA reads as TGTGCCAGCAGCTTAGTTCCACAGGCAAACACCATATATTTT. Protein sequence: CASSLVPQANTIYF. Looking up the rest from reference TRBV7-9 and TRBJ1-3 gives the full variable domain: DTGVSQNPRHKITKRGQNVTFRCDPISEHNRLYWYRQTLGQGPEFLTYFQNEAQLEKSRLLSDRFSAERPKGSFSTLEIQRTEQGDSAMYLCASSLVPQANTIYFGEGSWLTVV.

CDR3 DNA: TGTGCCAGCAGCTTAGCGCTGAGCTACGAGCAGTACTTC. Protein product: CASSLALSYEQYF. The V gene is TRBV7-9, the J gene TRBJ2-7; D call uncertain. Germline CDR1 and CDR2: SEHNR and FQNEAQ (reference sequence). This CDR3 is 13 amino acids long. Trimming shortened V by 0 bases and J by 3 bases, and 6 bases separated the two germline ends.

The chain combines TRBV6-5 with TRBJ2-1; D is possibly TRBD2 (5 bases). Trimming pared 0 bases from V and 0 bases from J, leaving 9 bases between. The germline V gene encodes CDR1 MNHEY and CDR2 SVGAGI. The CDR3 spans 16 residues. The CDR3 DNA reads TGTGCCAGCAGTTACTCATCGGGAAGCTCCTACAATGAGCAGTTCTTC. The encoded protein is CASSYSSGSSYNEQFF.

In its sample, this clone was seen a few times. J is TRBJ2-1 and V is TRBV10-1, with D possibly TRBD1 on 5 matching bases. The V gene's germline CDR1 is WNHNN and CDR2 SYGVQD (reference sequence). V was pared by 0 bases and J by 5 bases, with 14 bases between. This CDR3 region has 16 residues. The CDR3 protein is CASSESIQGEDNEQFF. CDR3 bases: TGCGCCAGCAGTGAGTCGATCCAGGGTGAGGACAATGAGCAGTTCTTC.

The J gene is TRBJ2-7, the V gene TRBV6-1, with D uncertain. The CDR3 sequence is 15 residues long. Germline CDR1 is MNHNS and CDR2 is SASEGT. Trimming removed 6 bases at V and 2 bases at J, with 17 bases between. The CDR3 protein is CASRKGSDGAYEQYF. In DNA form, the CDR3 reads TGTGCCAGCAGGAAAGGGTCCGATGGTGCCTACGAGCAGTACTTC.

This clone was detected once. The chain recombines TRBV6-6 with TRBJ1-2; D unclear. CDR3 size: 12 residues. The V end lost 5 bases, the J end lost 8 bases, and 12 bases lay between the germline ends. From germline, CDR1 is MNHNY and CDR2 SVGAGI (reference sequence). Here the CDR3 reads CASSPGRKGYTF. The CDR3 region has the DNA TGTGCCAGCAGTCCCGGGAGGAAGGGCTACACCTTC.

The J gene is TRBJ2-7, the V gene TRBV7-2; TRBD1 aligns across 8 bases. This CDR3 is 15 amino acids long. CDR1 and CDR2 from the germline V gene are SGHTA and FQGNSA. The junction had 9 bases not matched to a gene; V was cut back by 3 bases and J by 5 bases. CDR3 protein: CASSLRQGRRDEQYF. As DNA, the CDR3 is TGTGCCAGCAGCTTGCGACAGGGGCGAAGAGACGAGCAGTACTTC.

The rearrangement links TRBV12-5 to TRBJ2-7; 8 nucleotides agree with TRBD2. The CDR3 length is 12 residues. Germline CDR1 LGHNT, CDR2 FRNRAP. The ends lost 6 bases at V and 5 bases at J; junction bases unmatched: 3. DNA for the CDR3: TGTGCTAGTGGCTCGGGACTAGACGAGCAGTACTTC. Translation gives CASGSGLDEQYF. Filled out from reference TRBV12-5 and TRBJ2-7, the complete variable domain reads DARVTQTPRHKVTEMGQEVTMRCQPILGHNTVFWYRQTMMQGLELLAYFRNRAPLDDSGMPKDRFSAEMPDATLATLKIQPSEPRDSAVYFCASGSGLDEQYFGPGTRLTVT.

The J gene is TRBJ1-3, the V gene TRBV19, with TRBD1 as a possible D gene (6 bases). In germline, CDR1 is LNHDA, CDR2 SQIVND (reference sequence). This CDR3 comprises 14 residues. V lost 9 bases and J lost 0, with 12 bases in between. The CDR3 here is CASWDTSSGNTIYF. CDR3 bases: TGTGCCAGCTGGGACACCAGCTCTGGAAACACCATATATTTT.

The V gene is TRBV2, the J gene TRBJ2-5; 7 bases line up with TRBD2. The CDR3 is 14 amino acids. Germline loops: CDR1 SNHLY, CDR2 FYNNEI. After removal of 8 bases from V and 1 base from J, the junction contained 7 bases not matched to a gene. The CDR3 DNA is TGTGCCAGCTCCTTAGGGACTATCCAAGAGACCCAGTACTTC. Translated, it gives CASSLGTIQETQYF.

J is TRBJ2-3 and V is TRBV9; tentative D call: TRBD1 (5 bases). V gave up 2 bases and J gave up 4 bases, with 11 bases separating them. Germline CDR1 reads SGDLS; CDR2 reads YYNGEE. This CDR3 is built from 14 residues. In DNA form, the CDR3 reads TGTGCCAGCAGCGTTTTGGGGCCCGCAGATACGCAGTATTTT. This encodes CASSVLGPADTQYF.